The 19 T cell receptor beta chains presented below share a single source sample, sequenced in a study of T cell changes during pregnancy in multiple sclerosis. This table comes from immunoSEQ multiplex PCR, and its TCRdb copy is limited to in-frame clones, with some not included. The sample has more than 100,000 clones; 85% to 95% are singletons. Sequencing used peripheral blood, obtained after pregnancy. Source of these receptors: a female donor with multiple sclerosis, enrolled in a pregnancy study.

A few counts support this clone. This chain uses TRBV30 with TRBJ2-7; maybe TRBD2 (6 bases). The CDR3 runs 11 residues. Germline CDR1 GTSNPN, CDR2 SVGIG (reference sequence). The V gene lost 3 bases and the J gene lost 7 bases, with 10 bases spanning the gap. The CDR3 nucleotides are TGTGCCTGGAGCCCCCGGGGGGAGCAGTACTTC. Its protein product is CAWSPRGEQYF.

The V and J genes are TRBV6-1 and TRBJ2-3, with TRBD1 matching over 7 bases. V lost 8 bases, J lost 0 bases, and 8 bases stayed unmatched. From germline, CDR1 is MNHNS and CDR2 SASEGT. The CDR3 consists of 15 residues. In nucleotides, the CDR3 is TGTGCCAGCCGGATAGACAGGGTGAGCACAGATACGCAGTATTTT. It encodes CASRIDRVSTDTQYF.

The rearrangement joins TRBV4-2 to TRBJ2-2; 8 nucleotides match TRBD2. The V and J ends lost 4 bases and 4 bases, in that order; junction bases with no gene match: 14. The germline gives CDR1 LGHNA, CDR2 YNFKEQ. CDR3 length: 18 amino acids. The CDR3 loop reads CASSLTAGGPGVTGELFF. The CDR3 bases are TGTGCCAGCAGCCTTACGGCGGGGGGCCCGGGTGTCACCGGGGAGCTGTTTTTT.

This sequence joins TRBV5-1 and TRBJ2-3; D gene uncertain. Germline lookup yields CDR1 SGHRS and CDR2 YFSETQ. The CDR3 has 11 amino acids. V was trimmed by 0 bases and J by 8 bases, leaving 4 bases between them. CDR3 nucleotides: TGCGCCAGCAGCTTGGACGGTACGCAGTATTTT. Translation gives CASSLDGTQYF.

The chain combines TRBV5-1 with TRBJ1-1, with 10 bases that match TRBD1. The CDR3 runs to 15 residues. Germline trimming cut 4 bases from V and 5 bases from J; bases unmatched to any gene: 8. Germline lookup yields CDR1 SGHRS and CDR2 YFSETQ. The CDR3 DNA reads as TGCGCCAGCAGCGGTAGACAGGGGGCAGGAACTGAAGCTTTCTTT. This gives the protein CASSGRQGAGTEAFF. Drawing the rest from reference TRBV5-1 and TRBJ1-1, the complete variable domain is KAGVTQTPRYLIKTRGQQVTLSCSPISGHRSVSWYQQTPGQGLQFLFEYFSETQRNKGNFPGRFSGRQFSNSRSEMNVSTLELGDSALYLCASSGRQGAGTEAFFGQGTRLTVV.

The J gene is TRBJ1-2, the V gene TRBV25-1; TRBD1 matches at 9 bases. Germline V gene lookup returns CDR1 MGHDK and CDR2 SYGVNS. J was trimmed by 6 bases and V by 4 bases; bases with no gene match: 9. This CDR3 has 15 amino acids. The CDR3 sequence is CASSATGTGWHGYTF. The DNA for the CDR3 is TGTGCCAGCAGTGCAACCGGGACAGGGTGGCATGGCTACACCTTC.

The chain joins TRBV2 to TRBJ2-3; D is perhaps TRBD1 (6 bases). Germline V gene lookup returns CDR1 SNHLY and CDR2 FYNNEI. Between the trimmed V and J ends, which lost 7 bases and 0 bases, there was a span of 8 bases. This CDR3 has 13 amino acids. This CDR3 reads CASMTGSTDTQYF. CDR3 sequence (DNA): TGTGCCAGCATGACAGGTAGCACAGATACGCAGTATTTT.

This clone appeared once. V is TRBV7-9 and J is TRBJ2-1; D possibly corresponds to TRBD2 (6 bases). V was shortened by 5 bases and J by 1 base, with 12 bases between the two germline ends. The CDR3 is made up of 15 amino acids. CDR1 and CDR2 from the germline V gene are SEHNR and FQNEAQ (reference sequence). The CDR3 DNA sequence: TGTGCCAGCAGCCCTTTCCGGGGGTCCTACAATGAGCAGTTCTTC. Its translation: CASSPFRGSYNEQFF.

CDR3 DNA sequence: TGTGCCAGCAGGCTACTGGAGGGGAACACCGGGGAGCTGTTTTTT. This gives the protein CASRLLEGNTGELFF. The chain recombines TRBV6-5 with TRBJ2-2; a possible D gene is TRBD2 (6 bases). Germline CDR1 reads MNHEY; CDR2 reads SVGAGI. V lost 6 bases to trimming and J lost 1 base, with 12 bases between them. The CDR3 has 15 residues.

The CDR3 is CASSLEGSGTHEQYF. CDR3 DNA sequence: TGCGCCAGCAGCTTGGAAGGTAGCGGGACCCACGAGCAGTACTTC. The chain combines TRBV5-1 with TRBJ2-7; 8 nucleotides match TRBD2. The CDR3 covers 15 residues. Germline V lookup: CDR1 SGHRS, CDR2 YFSETQ. V lost 0 bases and J lost 5; bases outside the gene matches: 7.

For the CDR3, the DNA is TGTGCCAGCAGTTCGCCACAGGGTTTGAGCTATGGCTACACCTTC. Its translation: CASSSPQGLSYGYTF. V gene TRBV28 combines with J gene TRBJ1-2, with D perhaps matching TRBD1 (6 bases). Germline lookup yields CDR1 MDHEN and CDR2 SYDVKM. V gave up 4 bases and J gave up 4 bases, with 16 bases separating them. This CDR3 spans 15 amino acids.

The chain couples TRBV10-3 to TRBJ2-1, with 10 bases fitting TRBD2. In germline, CDR1 is ENHRY, CDR2 SYGVKD. This CDR3 contains 15 residues. The J segment lost 8 bases and the V segment lost 7 bases, leaving 11 bases of the junction unmatched. CDR3 protein: CAITGAGGYVDEQFF. CDR3 bases: TGTGCCATCACTGGAGCGGGGGGGTACGTCGATGAGCAGTTCTTC.

V is TRBV11-2 and J is TRBJ2-3; the match to TRBD2 covers 8 bases. CDR3 length: 17 residues. Per the germline V gene, CDR1 is SGHAT and CDR2 is FQNNGV. The V gene end was trimmed by 4 bases and the J gene end by 5 bases; junction bases not matched to a gene: 14. CDR3 bases: TGTGCCAGCAGCTGGAACCACTTCGGGAGGGTCGGAGATACGCAGTATTTT. Encoded protein: CASSWNHFGRVGDTQYF.

The chain employs TRBV19 and TRBJ1-5; tentative D call: TRBD1 (6 bases). Trimming took off 7 bases at V and 2 bases at J, with 15 bases between the two ends. The CDR3 covers 15 residues. Germline loops: CDR1 LNHDA, CDR2 SQIVND (reference sequence). DNA for the CDR3: TGTGCCAGTAAACGAGCAGGGGCCGGCAATCAGCCCCAGCATTTT. This gives the protein CASKRAGAGNQPQHF.

V and J are TRBV27 and TRBJ1-6; 7 positions agree with TRBD1. CDR1 is MNHEY, CDR2 SMNVEV, per germline (reference sequence). The junction had 6 bases not matched to a gene; V was cut back by 5 bases and J by 5 bases. The CDR3 extends over 15 amino acids. This CDR3 is CASSPRQGHNSPLHF. CDR3 in DNA: TGTGCCAGCAGTCCCCGACAGGGACATAATTCACCCCTCCACTTT.

The V call is TRBV2, the J call TRBJ2-1; 7 positions agree with TRBD1. The CDR3 is 14 amino acids. V shed 7 bases and J 9 bases; nucleotides not matched to a gene: 12. Germline V gene sequence: CDR1 SNHLY, CDR2 FYNNEI. The CDR3 is CASTSTGSLAEQFF. CDR3 sequence (DNA): TGTGCCAGCACTTCGACAGGGAGTTTGGCTGAGCAGTTCTTC.

The gene calls are TRBV11-2 and TRBJ2-3; 9 bases fit TRBD2. The germline V gene has CDR1 SGHAT and CDR2 FQNNGV. This CDR3 is 15 amino acids long. After removal of 6 bases from V and 1 base from J, the junction contained 5 bases not matched to a gene. The CDR3 region has the DNA TGTGCCAGCAGGTTCCGACTAGCGGGCACAGATACGCAGTATTTT. Translating gives CASRFRLAGTDTQYF.

V gene TRBV28 combines with J gene TRBJ2-1, with TRBD2 matching over 12 bases. V dropped 5 bases and J dropped 9; count of bases not matched to a gene: 8. Germline CDR1 is MDHEN and CDR2 is SYDVKM. The CDR3 length is 15 residues. The CDR3 region is CASSPSGRAVTEQFF. CDR3 DNA: TGTGCCAGCAGTCCTAGCGGGAGGGCCGTCACTGAGCAGTTCTTC.

The chain combines TRBV30 with TRBJ1-1; D is unresolved. V was shortened by 1 base and J by 1 base, with 10 bases between the two germline ends. CDR1 is GTSNPN, CDR2 SVGIG, per germline (reference sequence). The CDR3 runs to 14 residues. The CDR3 sequence is CAWSATNRNTEAFF. The CDR3 DNA is TGTGCCTGGAGTGCCACGAATAGGAACACTGAAGCTTTCTTT.